The clone carrying this TCR beta chain was observed at least ten times. The antigen remains undetermined. Amplified TCR beta CDR3 regions came from RNA transcripts. Initially, a first-round RT-PCR of the TCR CDR3 employed the HTBI primer set. TCRdb analysed the multiplex PCR reads with MiXCR anew, one entry per CDR3 protein. The sample shows some 760,000 distinct CDR3 sequences, 13% to 15% of them seen only once. Graves' hyperthyroidism was deemed stable absent ophthalmopathy progression within 18 months. These data come from a study of T cells in Graves' hyperthyroidism and ophthalmopathy. Study conclusions and caveats: By a 13 V-J model, ophthalmopathy was set apart from stable hyperthyroidism.

The specimen sequenced was blood. The clonotype originates from a woman younger than 30 with Graves' hyperthyroidism.

This CDR3 is CASTLTQGMNTEAFF. CDR3 in DNA: TGTGCCAGCACCCTAACACAGGGGATGAACACTGAAGCTTTCTTT. This chain links TRBV27 with TRBJ1-1, with 7 bases lining up with TRBD1. CDR1 MNHEY and CDR2 SMNVEV come from the germline V gene (reference sequence). There are 15 residues in the CDR3. V lost 7 bases, J lost 0 bases, and 8 bases stayed unmatched.